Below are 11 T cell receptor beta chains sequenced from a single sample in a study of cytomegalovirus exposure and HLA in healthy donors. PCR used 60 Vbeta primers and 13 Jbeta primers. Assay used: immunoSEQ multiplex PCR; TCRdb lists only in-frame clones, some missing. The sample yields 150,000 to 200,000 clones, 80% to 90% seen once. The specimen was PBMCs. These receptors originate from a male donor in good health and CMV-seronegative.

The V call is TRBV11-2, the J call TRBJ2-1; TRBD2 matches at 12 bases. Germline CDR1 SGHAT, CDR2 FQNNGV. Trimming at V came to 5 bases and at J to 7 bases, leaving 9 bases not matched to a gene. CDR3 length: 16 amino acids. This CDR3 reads CASSVIRLAGVNEQFF. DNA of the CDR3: TGTGCCAGCAGCGTAATACGACTAGCGGGAGTGAATGAGCAGTTCTTC.

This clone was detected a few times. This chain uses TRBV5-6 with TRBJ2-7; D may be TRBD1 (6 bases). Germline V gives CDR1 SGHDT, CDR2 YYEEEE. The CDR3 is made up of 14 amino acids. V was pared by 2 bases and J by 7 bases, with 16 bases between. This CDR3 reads CASSLSAGAEEQYF. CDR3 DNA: TGTGCCAGCAGCTTAAGCGCAGGGGCGGAGGAGCAGTACTTC.

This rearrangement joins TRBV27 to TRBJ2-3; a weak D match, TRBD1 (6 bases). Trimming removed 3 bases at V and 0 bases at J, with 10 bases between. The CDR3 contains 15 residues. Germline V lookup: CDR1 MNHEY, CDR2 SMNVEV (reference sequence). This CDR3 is CASSFFQGSTDTQYF. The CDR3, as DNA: TGTGCCAGCAGTTTCTTCCAGGGGAGCACAGATACGCAGTATTTT.

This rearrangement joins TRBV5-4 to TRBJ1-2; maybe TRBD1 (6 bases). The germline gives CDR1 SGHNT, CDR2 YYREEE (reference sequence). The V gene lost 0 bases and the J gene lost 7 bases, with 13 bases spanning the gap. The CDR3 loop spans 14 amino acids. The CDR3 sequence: CASSLVGGPLGYTF. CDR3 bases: TGTGCCAGCAGCTTGGTGGGGGGGCCCCTTGGCTACACCTTC.

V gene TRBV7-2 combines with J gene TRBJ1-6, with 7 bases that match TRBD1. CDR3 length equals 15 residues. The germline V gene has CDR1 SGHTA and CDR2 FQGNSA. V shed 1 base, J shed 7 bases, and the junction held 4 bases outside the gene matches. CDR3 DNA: TGTGCCAGCAGCTTAGAAGGGGGCGGGAATTCACCCCTCCACTTT. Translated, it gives CASSLEGGGNSPLHF. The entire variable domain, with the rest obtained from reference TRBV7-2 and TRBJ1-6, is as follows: GAGVSQSPSNKVTEKGKDVELRCDPISGHTALYWYRQSLGQGLEFLIYFQGNSAPDKSGLPSDRFSAERTGGSVSTLTIQRTQQEDSAVYLCASSLEGGGNSPLHFGNGTRLTVT.

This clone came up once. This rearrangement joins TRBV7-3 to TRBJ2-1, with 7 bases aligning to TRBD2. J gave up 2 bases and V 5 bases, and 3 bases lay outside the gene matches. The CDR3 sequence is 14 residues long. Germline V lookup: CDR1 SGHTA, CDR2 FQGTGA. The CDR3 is CASSPAGAYNEQFF. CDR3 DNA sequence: TGTGCCAGCAGCCCCGCGGGGGCCTACAATGAGCAGTTCTTC. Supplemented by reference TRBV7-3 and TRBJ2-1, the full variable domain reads GAGVSQTPSNKVTEKGKYVELRCDPISGHTALYWYRQSLGQGPEFLIYFQGTGAADDSGLPNDRFFAVRPEGSVSTLKIQRTERGDSAVYLCASSPAGAYNEQFFGPGTRLTVL.

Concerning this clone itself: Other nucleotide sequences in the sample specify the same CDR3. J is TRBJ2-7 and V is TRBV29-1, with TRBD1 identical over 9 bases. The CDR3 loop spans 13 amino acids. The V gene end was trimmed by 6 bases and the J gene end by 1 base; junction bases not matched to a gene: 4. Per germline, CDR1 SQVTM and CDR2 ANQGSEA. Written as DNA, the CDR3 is TGCAGCGTCGCCGGGACAGGGTCCTACGAGCAGTACTTC. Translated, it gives CSVAGTGSYEQYF.

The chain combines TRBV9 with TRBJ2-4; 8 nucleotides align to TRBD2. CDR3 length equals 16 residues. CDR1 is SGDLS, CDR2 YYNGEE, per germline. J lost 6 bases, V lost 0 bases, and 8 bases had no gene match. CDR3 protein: CASSVGVSGGGNIQYF. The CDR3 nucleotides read TGTGCCAGCAGCGTAGGGGTAAGCGGGGGAGGAAACATTCAGTACTTC.

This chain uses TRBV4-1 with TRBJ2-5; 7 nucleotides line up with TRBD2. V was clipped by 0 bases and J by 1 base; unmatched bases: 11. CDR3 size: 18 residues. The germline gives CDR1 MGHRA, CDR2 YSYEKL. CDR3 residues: CASSQDFRGSSLQETQYF. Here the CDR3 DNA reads TGCGCCAGCAGCCAAGATTTTCGCGGGAGCTCCCTCCAAGAGACCCAGTACTTC.

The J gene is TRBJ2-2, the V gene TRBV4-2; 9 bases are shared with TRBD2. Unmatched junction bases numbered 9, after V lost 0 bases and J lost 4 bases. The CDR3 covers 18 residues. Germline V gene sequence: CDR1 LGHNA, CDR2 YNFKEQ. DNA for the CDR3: TGTGCCAGCAGCCAAGATTCCAGGACTAGCGTCGCCACCGGGGAGCTGTTTTTT. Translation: CASSQDSRTSVATGELFF.

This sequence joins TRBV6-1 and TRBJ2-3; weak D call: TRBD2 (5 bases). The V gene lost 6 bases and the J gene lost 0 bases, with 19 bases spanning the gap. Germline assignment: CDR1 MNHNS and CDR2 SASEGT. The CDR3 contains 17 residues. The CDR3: CASREKQLARSTDTQYF. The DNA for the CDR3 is TGTGCCAGCAGGGAAAAACAATTAGCGAGAAGCACAGATACGCAGTATTTT.